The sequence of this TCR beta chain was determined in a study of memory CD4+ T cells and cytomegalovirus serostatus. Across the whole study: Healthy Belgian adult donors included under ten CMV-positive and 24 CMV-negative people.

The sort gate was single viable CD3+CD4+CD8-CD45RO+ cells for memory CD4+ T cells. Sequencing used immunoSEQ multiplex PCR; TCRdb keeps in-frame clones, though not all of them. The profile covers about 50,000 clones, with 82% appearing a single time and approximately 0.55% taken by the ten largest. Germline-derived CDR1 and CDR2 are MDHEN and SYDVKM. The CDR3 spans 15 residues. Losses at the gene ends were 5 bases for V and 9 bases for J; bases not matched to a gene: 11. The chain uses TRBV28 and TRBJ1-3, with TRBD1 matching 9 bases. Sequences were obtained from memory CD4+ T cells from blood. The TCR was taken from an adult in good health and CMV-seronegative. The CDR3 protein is CASSARGQGYFTIYF. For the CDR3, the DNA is TGTGCCAGCAGTGCCCGGGGACAGGGATACTTCACCATATATTTT.